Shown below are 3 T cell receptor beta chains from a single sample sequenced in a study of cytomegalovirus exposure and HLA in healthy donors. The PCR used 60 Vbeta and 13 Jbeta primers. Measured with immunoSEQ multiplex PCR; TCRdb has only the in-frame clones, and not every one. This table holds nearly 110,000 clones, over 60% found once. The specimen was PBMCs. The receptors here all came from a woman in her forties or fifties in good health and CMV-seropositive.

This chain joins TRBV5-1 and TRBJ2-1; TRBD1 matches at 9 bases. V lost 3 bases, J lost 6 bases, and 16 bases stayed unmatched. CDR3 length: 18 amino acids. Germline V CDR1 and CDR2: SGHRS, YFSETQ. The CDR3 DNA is TGCGCCAGCAGCTGGAATATTAGCCCGGGACAGGGAACCAATGAGCAGTTCTTC. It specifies CASSWNISPGQGTNEQFF.

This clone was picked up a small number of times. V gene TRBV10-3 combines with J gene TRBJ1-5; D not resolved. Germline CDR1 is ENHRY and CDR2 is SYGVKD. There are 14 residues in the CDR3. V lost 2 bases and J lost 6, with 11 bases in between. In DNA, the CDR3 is TGTGCCATCAGTGAGAATCCGGAGGGTCAGCCCCAGCATTTT. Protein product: CAISENPEGQPQHF.

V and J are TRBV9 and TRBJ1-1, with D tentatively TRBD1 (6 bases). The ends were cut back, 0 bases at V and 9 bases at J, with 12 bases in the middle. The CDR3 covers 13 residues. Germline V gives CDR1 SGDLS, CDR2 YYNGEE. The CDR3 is CASSVELQGKAFF. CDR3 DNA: TGTGCCAGCAGCGTAGAATTACAGGGCAAAGCTTTCTTT.